This is a list of T cell receptor beta chains from one sample in a study of shared clonotypes between healthy human individuals. Some clones are missing from TCRdb's copy, which holds only in-frame ones; the method was immunoSEQ multiplex PCR. Counted here are 760,000 or so clones, roughly 96% occurring once; the ten biggest clones make up less than 0.25%. The sequenced material came from naive CD8+ T cells sorted from blood. The receptor set was obtained from a man aged 25 to 40 in good health. Both conserved end residues are part of each CDR3. D genes are given only for firm matches. The size entry is marked missing in some rows and otherwise reads once, few, many or a size class.

>12|TRBJ2-7|-|-|TRBV28
CASSVGSYEQYF
TGTGCCAGCAGTGTGGGCAGCTACGAGCAGTACTTC
>16|TRBJ2-3|once|-|TRBV28
CASSLYRGASTDTQYF
TGTGCCAGCAGTTTATATCGGGGGGCTAGCACAGATACGCAGTATTTT
>16|TRBJ1-5|-|TRBD1|TRBV4-1
CASSQTPDRINQPQHF
TGCGCCAGCAGCCAGACACCGGACAGGATCAATCAGCCCCAGCATTTT
>17|TRBJ2-2|-|-|TRBV14
CASSQVRVAGHTGELFF
TGTGCCAGCAGCCAAGTTAGAGTAGCTGGGCACACCGGGGAGCTGTTTTTT
>12|TRBJ2-7|-|-|TRBV6-5
CASSYSSYEQYF
TGTGCCAGCAGTTACTCGTCTTACGAGCAGTACTTC
>12|TRBJ2-7|once|-|TRBV25-1
CASSEYGYEQYF
TGTGCCAGCAGTGAATATGGGTACGAGCAGTACTTC
>15|TRBJ2-7|-|-|TRBV19
CASSIVGGNTYEQYF
TGTGCCAGTAGTATCGTCGGGGGCAACACCTACGAGCAGTACTTC
>17|TRBJ2-1|-|-|TRBV2
CASSEELAAIRPDEQFF
TGTGCCAGCAGTGAAGAATTAGCGGCTATCAGACCGGATGAGCAGTTCTTC
>16|TRBJ1-1|-|-|TRBV5-8
CASSLRRSEVQNEAFF
TGTGCCAGCAGCTTGCGAAGGTCGGAGGTCCAGAATGAAGCTTTCTTT
>15|TRBJ1-1|-|-|TRBV28
CASSSLGVGNTEAFF
TGTGCCAGCAGTTCCTTAGGCGTGGGTAACACTGAAGCTTTCTTT
>15|TRBJ2-1|-|TRBD2|TRBV7-3
CASSPTSGRYNEQFF
TGTGCCAGCAGCCCCACTAGCGGGAGGTACAATGAGCAGTTCTTC
>15|TRBJ2-7|-|TRBD1|TRBV28
CASRPTGTGSYEQYF
TGTGCCAGCAGACCAACCGGGACAGGGTCGTACGAGCAGTACTTC
>16|TRBJ1-2|-|TRBD1|TRBV10-3
CAISDQVNTGGYGYTF
TGTGCCATCAGTGACCAAGTGAATACAGGGGGCTATGGCTACACCTTC
>15|TRBJ2-3|few|-|TRBV7-2
CASSPPTRVEDTQYF
TGTGCCAGCAGCCCGCCTACTAGGGTGGAGGATACGCAGTATTTT
>15|TRBJ1-4|-|TRBD1|TRBV11-2
CASSQPGTGGEKLFF
TGTGCCAGCAGCCAGCCCGGGACAGGGGGAGAAAAACTGTTTTTT
>14|TRBJ2-1|-|-|TRBV10-2
CASSESWGLNEQFF
TGCGCCAGCAGTGAGTCGTGGGGCCTCAATGAGCAGTTCTTC
>16|TRBJ2-4|-|-|TRBV6-6
CASSYSREPAKNIQYF
TGTGCCAGCAGTTACTCGAGGGAGCCAGCCAAAAACATTCAGTACTTC
>13|TRBJ2-1|once|-|TRBV7-2
CASDPGAGNEQFF
TGTGCCAGCGATCCTGGGGCAGGGAATGAGCAGTTCTTC
>15|TRBJ2-7|-|TRBD2|TRBV11-2
CASSSLAGAFYEQYF
TGTGCCAGCAGCTCACTAGCGGGAGCCTTCTACGAGCAGTACTTC
>16|TRBJ2-7|once|TRBD1|TRBV7-9
CASSLAGTGNPYEQYF
TGTGCCAGCAGCCTGGCCGGGACAGGGAATCCCTACGAGCAGTACTTC
>17|TRBJ2-7|-|TRBD1|TRBV4-2
CASSQDLSGTGDYEQYF
TGTGCCAGCAGCCAAGATTTAAGTGGGACAGGGGACTACGAGCAGTACTTC
>14|TRBJ2-2|-|-|TRBV9
CASSNRLVTGELFF
TGTGCCAGCAGCAACAGGCTCGTTACCGGGGAGCTGTTTTTT
>16|TRBJ1-2|-|-|TRBV5-6
CASSLKLDRTNYGYTF
TGTGCCAGCAGCTTGAAGTTAGACAGAACTAACTATGGCTACACCTTC
>16|TRBJ1-5|-|-|TRBV10-2
CASSEFGSKGNQPQHF
TGCGCCAGCAGTGAGTTCGGCAGCAAGGGCAATCAGCCCCAGCATTTT
>18|TRBJ2-3|-|TRBD2|TRBV14
CASSHHLPGTSGSYTQYF
TGTGCCAGCAGCCATCACCTTCCCGGGACTAGCGGGAGTTATACGCAGTATTTT
>13|TRBJ1-1|-|-|TRBV19
CASAPTADTEAFF
TGTGCCAGTGCCCCGACGGCCGACACTGAAGCTTTCTTT
>15|TRBJ2-6|-|TRBD1|TRBV19
CASTYRGMGANVLTF
TGTGCCAGTACCTACAGGGGTATGGGGGCCAACGTCCTGACTTTC
>14|TRBJ2-2|-|-|TRBV6-4
CASRRTVNTGELFF
TGTGCCAGCAGAAGGACAGTCAACACCGGGGAGCTGTTTTTT
>21|TRBJ2-7|-|TRBD1|TRBV4-3
CASSQDGAPGQKTSDFDEQYF
TGCGCCAGCAGCCAAGACGGAGCCCCGGGACAGAAAACTTCTGACTTCGACGAGCAGTACTTC